What follows are 26 T cell receptor beta chains derived from one specimen sequenced in a study of T-cell reconstitution after alpha-beta-depleted transplantation in children. Preparation of the TCRbeta library involved a method that used unique molecular identifiers. TCRdb itself ran the PCR reads through MiXCR, one entry per CDR3 protein. The sample lists about 500,000 distinct CDR3 sequences, around a third occurring once. The sample in question was PBMCs from the stem cell graft donor, obtained from the stem cell graft. Receptors were obtained from a human donor who donated a stem cell graft to a child with aplastic anemia.

The chain employs TRBV7-2 and TRBJ1-5, with D unresolved. Trimming stripped 2 bases from V and 2 bases from J, with 10 bases between. Germline V gene sequence: CDR1 SGHTA, CDR2 FQGNSA. This CDR3 has 15 amino acids. CDR3 sequence: CASSLRGLGNQPQHF. The CDR3 DNA reads as TGTGCCAGCAGCTTACGAGGGCTCGGCAATCAGCCCCAGCATTTT.

The chain combines TRBV12-3 or TRBV12-4 with TRBJ2-5; TRBD1 agrees at 9 bases. This CDR3 contains 13 residues. The V segment lost 5 bases and the J segment 7 bases; nucleotides outside the gene matches: 5. The chain's CDR3 is CASSPTGGVTQYF. In nucleotides, the CDR3 is TGTGCCAGCAGTCCGACAGGGGGGGTGACCCAGTACTTC.

This chain links TRBV29-1 with TRBJ2-5; D remains unclear. CDR1 is SQVTM and CDR2 is ANQGSEA in the germline V gene. The CDR3 runs 12 residues. Trimming took off 3 bases at V and 7 bases at J, with 12 bases between the two ends. The CDR3 DNA is TGCAGCGTTGACACTAATGGGGTGACCCAGTACTTC. Translating it yields CSVDTNGVTQYF.

There are a few counts of this clonotype. The chain links TRBV20-1 to TRBJ1-1; possible D gene TRBD1, 6 bases. This CDR3 contains 13 residues. Trimming cost V 0 bases and J 7 bases, with 12 bases left between them. Germline loops: CDR1 DFQATT, CDR2 SNEGSKA (reference sequence). CDR3: CSARDPGHREAFF. The CDR3 DNA sequence: TGCAGTGCTAGAGATCCGGGACACCGTGAAGCTTTCTTT.

The chain employs TRBV2 and TRBJ2-1; TRBD1 is a possible D gene (6 bases). The germline CDR1 and CDR2 sequences are SNHLY and FYNNEI. V gave up 6 bases and J gave up 0 bases, with 12 bases separating them. The CDR3 covers 15 residues. The CDR3 loop reads CASRAGVSSYNEQFF. For the CDR3, the DNA is TGTGCCAGCAGGGCAGGGGTGAGCTCCTACAATGAGCAGTTCTTC.

This clonotype occurred a few times. The chain recombines TRBV6-5 with TRBJ2-1, with 10 positions matching TRBD2. V lost 2 bases and J lost 8; bases outside the gene matches: 9. CDR3 length: 16 residues. The germline gives CDR1 MNHEY, CDR2 SVGAGI. The CDR3 region has the DNA TGTGCCAGCAGTTACCTACTAGCGGGAAACCGTCATGAGCAGTTCTTC. Translating gives CASSYLLAGNRHEQFF.

This sequence joins TRBV20-1 and TRBJ2-7; TRBD2 matches at 10 bases. Germline assignment: CDR1 DFQATT and CDR2 SNEGSKA (reference sequence). With V trimmed by 6 bases and J by 5 bases, 28 bases remained unmatched. This CDR3 is built from 20 residues. CDR3: CSALGRARDSASGSGHEQYF. CDR3 bases: TGCAGTGCCCTAGGGCGTGCTAGAGATTCAGCTAGCGGGAGTGGCCACGAGCAGTACTTC.

This clonotype was counted a single time. This chain uses TRBV7-9 with TRBJ2-5; TRBD1 agrees at 9 bases. CDR3 length: 15 amino acids. With V trimmed by 1 base and J by 2 bases, 2 bases remained unmatched. CDR1 is SEHNR and CDR2 is FQNEAQ in the germline V gene (reference sequence). The CDR3 bases are TGTGCCAGCAGCTTAGAAGGGACAGGGCAAGAGACCCAGTACTTC. Protein product: CASSLEGTGQETQYF.

The V and J genes are TRBV10-3 and TRBJ2-1; possible D gene TRBD2, 6 bases. This CDR3 spans 12 amino acids. Trimming stripped 6 bases from V and 8 bases from J, with 11 bases between. Looked up from germline, CDR1 is ENHRY and CDR2 is SYGVKD. The CDR3 nucleotides read TGTGCCATCAGGGAGGGTCAGTATGAGCAGTTCTTC. Translation gives CAIREGQYEQFF.

The rearrangement joins TRBV4-2 to TRBJ2-1, with D unclear. With 4 bases removed from V and 9 bases from J, the gap between germline ends came to 10 bases. The CDR3 runs 12 residues. Looked up from germline, CDR1 is LGHNA and CDR2 is YNFKEQ. The CDR3: CASSPREGEQFF. The CDR3 region has the DNA TGTGCCAGCAGCCCCCGAGAAGGTGAGCAGTTCTTC.

This chain joins TRBV29-1 and TRBJ2-7, with 7 bases aligning to TRBD2. Looked up from germline, CDR1 is SQVTM and CDR2 is ANQGSEA. J gave up 1 base and V 7 bases, and 10 bases lay outside the gene matches. CDR3 length: 14 residues. The CDR3 DNA follows: TGCAGCGCCCGATTGGGGGAGGGGTCCTACGAGCAGTACTTC. This encodes CSARLGEGSYEQYF.

CDR3 residues: CASRATSGSEFPYEQYF. The CDR3, as DNA: TGTGCCAGTAGAGCGACTAGCGGGAGCGAGTTTCCCTACGAGCAGTACTTC. The chain combines TRBV19 with TRBJ2-7, with 12 bases fitting TRBD2. V gave up 6 bases and J gave up 2 bases; unmatched junction bases: 11. Germline V gene sequence: CDR1 LNHDA, CDR2 SQIVND (reference sequence). The CDR3 length is 17 residues.

This clonotype was seen a single time. This chain links TRBV5-1 with TRBJ2-4; TRBD2 is a possible D gene (5 bases). Germline CDR1 and CDR2: SGHRS and YFSETQ. The CDR3 is 14 residues long. Trimming took off 4 bases at V and 3 bases at J, with 11 bases between the two ends. DNA for the CDR3: TGCGCCAGCAGCCAAACCGGGAACAAAAACATTCAGTACTTC. This sequence encodes CASSQTGNKNIQYF.

The genes are TRBV5-1 and TRBJ1-2; D is uncertain. V dropped 1 base and J dropped 6 bases, with 10 bases sitting between them. The germline gives CDR1 SGHRS, CDR2 YFSETQ. CDR3 length: 13 amino acids. The CDR3 region has the DNA TGCGCCAGCAGCTTGACGGTGGATGATGGCTACACCTTC. Translating it yields CASSLTVDDGYTF.

The chain combines TRBV12-3 or TRBV12-4 with TRBJ2-5; unclear D gene. The CDR3 spans 13 residues. V was pared by 2 bases and J by 2 bases, with 6 bases between. CDR3 sequence reads: CASSLTKQETQYF. The DNA for the CDR3 is TGTGCCAGCAGTTTAACTAAACAAGAGACCCAGTACTTC.

Only a few counts were recorded for this clonotype. V and J are TRBV5-1 and TRBJ2-1; tentatively, D is TRBD1 (5 bases). Germline V gene lookup returns CDR1 SGHRS and CDR2 YFSETQ. Trimming stripped 4 bases from V and 6 bases from J, with 17 bases between. CDR3 size: 15 residues. Here the CDR3 DNA reads TGCGCCAGCAGCCCCAAACATAAGGGGTTCAATGAGCAGTTCTTC. It yields the protein CASSPKHKGFNEQFF.

The sample holds a few counts of this clonotype. The rearrangement uses TRBV7-2 and TRBJ2-5, with D perhaps assigned TRBD1 or TRBD2 (6 bases each). CDR1 is SGHTA, CDR2 FQGNSA, per germline. The length of the CDR3 is 14 residues. Trimming took off 6 bases at V and 1 base at J, with 12 bases between the two ends. The CDR3 nucleotides read TGTGCCAGCAGTCGCGGGACACCCCAAGAGACCCAGTACTTC. Its translation: CASSRGTPQETQYF.

The chain joins TRBV6-4 to TRBJ2-2, with 8 nucleotides matching TRBD1. From germline, CDR1 is MRHNA and CDR2 SNTAGT. J was trimmed by 5 bases and V by 0 bases; bases with no gene match: 8. CDR3 length: 17 amino acids. The CDR3 sequence: CASSDSRGRSATGELFF. The DNA for the CDR3 is TGTGCCAGCAGTGACTCCAGGGGGCGTTCGGCGACCGGGGAGCTGTTTTTT.

The V call is TRBV5-5, the J call TRBJ2-3; 7 bases align to TRBD1. Trimming at V came to 3 bases and at J to 0 bases, leaving 1 base not matched to a gene. Germline CDR1 reads SGHKS; CDR2 reads YYEKEE (reference sequence). This CDR3 spans 14 amino acids. The CDR3 region has the DNA TGTGCCAGCAGCTGGGGACAGAGCACAGATACGCAGTATTTT. It is translated as CASSWGQSTDTQYF.

This clonotype was recorded a few times. The chain couples TRBV6-1 to TRBJ2-2; TRBD2 aligns across 10 bases. V lost 6 bases and J lost 5; bases outside the gene matches: 6. The CDR3 totals 15 residues. Germline V CDR1 and CDR2: MNHNS, SASEGT. Written as DNA, the CDR3 is TGTGCCAGCAGAACCGGGACTAGCGTAACCGGGGAGCTGTTTTTT. Its protein is CASRTGTSVTGELFF.

The sample holds a few counts of this clonotype. The V call is TRBV7-2, the J call TRBJ1-5, with D possibly being TRBD1 (6 bases). Trimming removed 7 bases at V and 4 bases at J, with 11 bases between. The CDR3 contains 13 residues. Germline V CDR1 and CDR2: SGHTA, FQGNSA. The CDR3, as DNA: TGTGCCAGCACCCTACAGGGAAATCAGCCCCAGCATTTT. Its protein is CASTLQGNQPQHF.

The chain uses TRBV12-3 or TRBV12-4 and TRBJ2-3; D is perhaps TRBD1 (5 bases). The CDR3 is 16 amino acids. Trimming stripped 5 bases from V and 0 bases from J, with 15 bases between. CDR3 region: CASSPWTSSSTDTQYF. The CDR3 DNA follows: TGTGCCAGCAGTCCTTGGACATCCTCTAGCACAGATACGCAGTATTTT.

The rearrangement links TRBV28 to TRBJ2-1, with 9 bases fitting TRBD2. The J segment lost 3 bases and the V segment lost 5 bases, leaving 5 bases of the junction unmatched. CDR3 length: 15 amino acids. CDR1 is MDHEN, CDR2 SYDVKM, per germline. The CDR3 is CASSRRTSVYNEQFF. Written as DNA, the CDR3 is TGTGCCAGCAGTCGCCGGACTAGCGTCTACAATGAGCAGTTCTTC.

The chain uses TRBV6-2 or TRBV6-3 and TRBJ2-5; possible D gene TRBD1, 5 bases. This CDR3 comprises 13 residues. V gave up 2 bases and J gave up 5 bases, with 9 bases separating them. Per germline, CDR1 MNHEY and CDR2 SVGEGT. CDR3 in DNA: TGTGCCAGCAGTTACCAGGGATGGGAGACCCAGTACTTC. Its protein product is CASSYQGWETQYF.

The chain carries TRBV5-1 and TRBJ2-3, with D perhaps assigned TRBD1 or TRBD2 (6 bases each). V gave up 0 bases and J gave up 3 bases, with 14 bases separating them. The CDR3 extends over 16 amino acids. Germline-derived CDR1 and CDR2 are SGHRS and YFSETQ. This CDR3 is CASSLARQGRTDTQYF. CDR3 nucleotides: TGCGCCAGCAGCTTGGCCAGGCAGGGGAGGACAGATACGCAGTATTTT.

V and J are TRBV6-1 and TRBJ2-1; D gene uncertain. Trimming took off 5 bases at V and 3 bases at J, with 20 bases between the two ends. This CDR3 contains 17 residues. Per the germline V gene, CDR1 is MNHNS and CDR2 is SASEGT. Here the CDR3 DNA reads TGTGCCAGCAGTACCCGGACCAGAACGAGCTTCTACAATGAGCAGTTCTTC. It codes for CASSTRTRTSFYNEQFF.